This record concerns one T cell receptor beta chain sequence. Its cognate antigen is unknown. The assay was immunoSEQ multiplex PCR, and TCRdb's table has in-frame clones only and misses some. The data show about 660,000 clones, roughly 70% seen once. The record originates from a study of shared clonotypes between healthy human individuals. Study results and limitations: Blood was the only sampled material, and tissue repertoires likely differ.

This TCR was sampled from a woman aged 25 to 39 in good health. The material sequenced was memory CD4+ T cells sorted from blood. The subset here: CD45RA-negative fraction.

DNA for the CDR3: TGTGCCAGCAGCCCTGGAAACTACGAGCAGTACTTC. It is translated as CASSPGNYEQYF. The chain links TRBV7-9 to TRBJ2-7, with D unresolved. Germline-derived CDR1 and CDR2 are SEHNR and FQNEAQ (reference sequence). CDR3 size: 12 residues. The V and J ends lost 5 bases and 3 bases respectively, with 8 bases between them.